This T cell receptor (beta chain) is from a study of somatic mutations in cytotoxic T cells in rheumatoid arthritis. As for the study in general: There were some V beta antibody-stained T-cell populations flow-sorted at nearly 100% purity, and these included V beta1+ cells sequenced for TCRB. Study-wide points: Any difference in CD8+ T-cell clonality between patients who had rheumatoid arthritis and healthy controls who were age-matched was not statistically significant. Patients with rheumatoid arthritis showed a slight underrepresentation of TRBV07, a finding that was never subjected to any adjustment for multiple comparisons. Antigen targets of the expanded CD8+ clones remained unidentified.

Libraries were prepared by immunoSEQ multiplex PCR; TCRdb keeps only in-frame clonotypes and omits some of them. Of under 20,000 clones listed, approximately 87% were seen once; the top ten hold about 15%. Concerning this clone itself: The antigen remains undetermined.

The V gene lost 3 bases and the J gene lost 1 base, with 12 bases spanning the gap. The CDR3 runs to 15 residues. The germline CDR1 and CDR2 sequences are SEHNR and FQNEAQ (reference sequence). This TCR was recovered from a man between 35 and 55 years old in good health. This sequence joins TRBV7-9 and TRBJ2-5, with a weak D call TRBD2 (6 bases). Sequencing was carried out using CD8+ T cells sorted from blood. For the CDR3, the DNA is TGTGCCAGCAGCTTTGGGCGGGGACCCCAAGAGACCCAGTACTTC. The encoded protein is CASSFGRGPQETQYF.